Presented here are 3 T cell receptor beta chains from one specimen sequenced in a study of T-cell reconstitution after alpha-beta-depleted transplantation in children (dated by TCRdb to 2016 to 2018). The intended sense of this specimen's treatment or condition label: allogeneic hematopoietic cell transplantation with graft depleted of TCRalphabeta T cells and CD19 B cells. The library was generated by PCR. TCRdb records Illumina HiSeq 2500 as the sequencer. TCR libraries were prepared with molecular barcoding, using unique molecular identifiers to normalize TCRbeta repertoire quantification. TCRdb redid the processing of the public reads, applying fastp at Q25 and MiXCR, and retained in-frame beta chains. CDR3 protein sequences are deduplicated, and each keeps its most common genes and DNA. The sample table records about 170,000 distinct CDR3 sequences; around 10% of these occur just once. 13% of the sample belongs to the ten largest clones.

The sequencing here drew on PBMCs, taken before TCRalphabeta/CD19-depleted stem cell transplant. Receptor source: a boy younger than 10 with acute myeloid leukemia, due to receive a stem cell transplant.

The sample holds many counts of this clonotype. This chain uses TRBV5-1 with TRBJ2-3, with 11 positions matching TRBD2. The CDR3 sequence is 17 residues long. V lost 4 bases, J lost 2 bases, and 9 bases stayed unmatched. Germline lookup yields CDR1 SGHRS and CDR2 YFSETQ. CDR3 in DNA: TGCGCCAGCAGCGGACCGACTAGCGGGACGCCCACAGATACGCAGTATTTT. Protein sequence: CASSGPTSGTPTDTQYF.

Many counts were recorded for this clonotype. V gene TRBV4-1 combines with J gene TRBJ1-2, with a possible D match to TRBD1 (5 bases). The CDR3 has 16 amino acids. Looked up from germline, CDR1 is MGHRA and CDR2 is YSYEKL. Between the trimmed V and J ends, which lost 3 bases and 7 bases, there was a span of 21 bases. CDR3 bases: TGCGCCAGCAGCCACATCGGAGAGGGGACGGCCGGTGGCTACACCTTC. It yields the protein CASSHIGEGTAGGYTF.

In this sample, this clonotype turned up many times. This chain uses TRBV5-1 with TRBJ2-7; possible D gene TRBD1, 6 bases. Deletions cut 2 bases from V and 5 bases from J, with 14 bases between. The CDR3 spans 14 residues. Per the germline V gene, CDR1 is SGHRS and CDR2 is YFSETQ. In DNA form, the CDR3 reads TGCGCCAGCAGCTTTAAACAGGGTGTCCACGAGCAGTACTTC. Amino acid sequence: CASSFKQGVHEQYF. Together with reference TRBV5-1 and TRBJ2-7, the CDR3 gives the full variable domain: KAGVTQTPRYLIKTRGQQVTLSCSPISGHRSVSWYQQTPGQGLQFLFEYFSETQRNKGNFPGRFSGRQFSNSRSEMNVSTLELGDSALYLCASSFKQGVHEQYFGPGTRLTVT.